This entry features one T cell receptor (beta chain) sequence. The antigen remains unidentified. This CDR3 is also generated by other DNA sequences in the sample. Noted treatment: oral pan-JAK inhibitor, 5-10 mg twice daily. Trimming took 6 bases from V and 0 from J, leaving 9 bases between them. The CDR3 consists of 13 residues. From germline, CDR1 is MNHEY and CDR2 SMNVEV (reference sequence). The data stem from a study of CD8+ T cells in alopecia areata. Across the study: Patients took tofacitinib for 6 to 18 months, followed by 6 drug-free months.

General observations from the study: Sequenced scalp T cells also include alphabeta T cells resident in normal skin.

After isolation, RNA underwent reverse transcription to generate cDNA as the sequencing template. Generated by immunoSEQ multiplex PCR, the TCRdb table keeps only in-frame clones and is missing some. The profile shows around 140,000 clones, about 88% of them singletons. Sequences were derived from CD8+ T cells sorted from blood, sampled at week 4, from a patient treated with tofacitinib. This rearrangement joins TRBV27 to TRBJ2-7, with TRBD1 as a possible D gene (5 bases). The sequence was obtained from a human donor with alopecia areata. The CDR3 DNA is TGTGCCAGCAGCTTGACAGCCTCCTACGAGCAGTACTTC. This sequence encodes CASSLTASYEQYF.